The T cell receptor (beta chain) described here comes from a study of blood T cell repertoires in COVID-19. About the research overall: Sources were T cells, B-cell-depleted T cells, or PBMCs; the material itself was cDNA or gDNA.

In its sample, this clone was seen once. The assay was immunoSEQ multiplex PCR, and TCRdb's table has in-frame clones only and misses some. The table has about 420,000 clones, 80% to 90% seen once. The CDR3 loop spans 17 amino acids. V lost 1 base and J 0 bases, leaving 11 bases between the germline ends. Germline CDR1 SGHKS, CDR2 YYEKEE (reference sequence). The receptor was isolated from a man aged 18 to 30 with COVID-19, enrolled during active disease. The chain combines TRBV5-5 with TRBJ2-6; unclear D gene. The sample comprised peripheral blood. CDR3 amino acids: CASSLWSGFSGANVLTF. The CDR3 bases are TGTGCCAGCAGCTTGTGGTCCGGGTTCTCTGGGGCCAACGTCCTGACTTTC.